The 15 T cell receptor beta chains in this list originate from one sample, sequenced in a study of siplizumab effects on memory and regulatory T cells. The assay was immunoSEQ multiplex PCR, and TCRdb's table has in-frame clones only and misses some. The sample yields some 97,000 clones, roughly 93% seen once. Sequenced material: non-Treg CD4+ T cells sorted from blood. These receptors originate from a human donor in good health.

The V call is TRBV27, the J call TRBJ1-2; no reliable D call. V was cut by 5 bases and J by 1 base, with 20 bases left in between. CDR3 length equals 17 residues. CDR1 and CDR2 from the germline V gene are MNHEY and SMNVEV (reference sequence). The DNA of the CDR3 is TGTGCCAGCAGTCCGTCCTCCAACATTATAGATAACTATGGCTACACCTTC. It translates to CASSPSSNIIDNYGYTF.

This rearrangement joins TRBV5-5 to TRBJ1-4; 7 positions match TRBD1. V lost 1 base and J lost 0; bases outside the gene matches: 3. CDR3 length: 16 residues. Germline CDR1 is SGHKS and CDR2 is YYEKEE (reference sequence). The CDR3 bases are TGTGCCAGCAGCTTGACAGGGGACGCAACTAATGAAAAACTGTTTTTT. Translation: CASSLTGDATNEKLFF.

The chain recombines TRBV9 with TRBJ2-7; 16 nucleotides match TRBD2. Germline-derived CDR1 and CDR2 are SGDLS and YYNGEE. The CDR3 sequence is 16 residues long. The junction had 3 bases not matched to a gene; V was cut back by 0 bases and J by 6 bases. DNA of the CDR3: TGTGCCAGCAGCGTAGGTGGGACTAGCGGGAGGGGCGAGCAGTACTTC. This encodes CASSVGGTSGRGEQYF. Based on the CDR3 plus reference TRBV9 and TRBJ2-7, the full variable domain is DSGVTQTPKHLITATGQRVTLRCSPRSGDLSVYWYQQSLDQGLQFLIQYYNGEERAKGNILERFSAQQFPDLHSELNLSSLELGDSALYFCASSVGGTSGRGEQYFGPGTRLTVT.

The V and J genes are TRBV5-1 and TRBJ2-2, with 12 bases identical to TRBD2. CDR1 is SGHRS and CDR2 is YFSETQ in the germline V gene. This CDR3 has 18 amino acids. With 4 bases clipped from V and 0 bases from J, the junction kept 7 bases outside the gene matches. The CDR3 sequence: CASSHGLAGLSNTGELFF. CDR3 bases: TGCGCCAGCAGCCACGGACTAGCGGGATTGTCGAACACCGGGGAGCTGTTTTTT.

V usage is TRBV27 and J usage is TRBJ2-1; tentatively, D is TRBD2 (6 bases). The germline V and J ends were trimmed by 3 bases and 1 base, with 10 bases remaining between them. This CDR3 has 15 residues. Germline CDR1 is MNHEY and CDR2 is SMNVEV (reference sequence). The DNA of the CDR3 is TGTGCCAGCAGTTTGGGCGGGAATTCCTACAATGAGCAGTTCTTC. It yields the protein CASSLGGNSYNEQFF.

The chain joins TRBV10-3 to TRBJ2-1, with 8 bases fitting TRBD2. Germline loops: CDR1 ENHRY, CDR2 SYGVKD. The CDR3 extends over 15 amino acids. V lost 4 bases to trimming and J lost 6 bases; unmatched junction nucleotides: 8. The CDR3 here is CAISVFSGGFNEQFF. The CDR3 DNA sequence: TGTGCCATCAGTGTATTCAGCGGGGGTTTCAATGAGCAGTTCTTC.

The CDR3 DNA is TGTGCAAGTCGCTCCCACGGACAGGGGGTGGGAAGCAATCAGCCCCAGCATTTT. Protein product: CASRSHGQGVGSNQPQHF. The chain has TRBV12-2 and TRBJ1-5; the DNA was not compared with TRBD1, the D call given in the table. TRBV12-2 is a listed pseudogene. CDR3 length: 18 residues.

The rearrangement joins TRBV6-5 to TRBJ2-5, with D possibly TRBD2 on 6 matching bases. The CDR3 is 13 residues long. Germline V gene lookup returns CDR1 MNHEY and CDR2 SVGAGI. V gave up 1 base and J gave up 4 bases, with 7 bases separating them. The CDR3 loop is CASSYLGGETQYF. In DNA form, the CDR3 reads TGTGCCAGCAGTTACTTGGGGGGAGAGACCCAGTACTTC.

The chain uses TRBV5-4 and TRBJ2-2; 7 bases match TRBD1. CDR1 is SGHNT, CDR2 YYREEE, per germline (reference sequence). The CDR3 spans 15 residues. V lost 4 bases to trimming and J lost 7 bases; unmatched junction nucleotides: 10. As DNA, the CDR3 is TGTGCCAGCAGCCTCGCGAGGGGGCGGTTCGGGGAGCTGTTTTTT. Residues: CASSLARGRFGELFF.

The V and J genes are TRBV11-3 and TRBJ2-1; 14 bases fit TRBD2. Germline CDR1 SGHNT, CDR2 YENEEA. The CDR3 covers 17 residues. The junction had 4 bases not matched to a gene; V was cut back by 0 bases and J by 6 bases. CDR3 amino acids: CASSLEVGTSGSNEQFF. The DNA of the CDR3 is TGTGCCAGCAGCTTAGAAGTTGGGACTAGCGGGAGCAATGAGCAGTTCTTC.

The CDR3 sequence is CSANGNYGYTF. In DNA form, the CDR3 reads TGCAGTGCTAACGGGAACTATGGCTACACCTTC. V is TRBV20-1 and J is TRBJ1-2; D not resolved. V was cut by 4 bases and J by 2 bases, with 5 bases left in between. Germline assignment: CDR1 DFQATT and CDR2 SNEGSKA (reference sequence). CDR3 length: 11 residues.

This chain uses TRBV6-6 with TRBJ2-1; 9 bases match TRBD1. V lost 10 bases to trimming and J lost 9 bases; unmatched junction nucleotides: 16. The CDR3 totals 15 residues. Germline CDR1 is MNHNY and CDR2 is SVGAGI (reference sequence). CDR3 loop: CAIGGTGNGVGEQFF. The CDR3 coding sequence is TGTGCCATCGGAGGGACAGGGAATGGGGTTGGTGAGCAGTTCTTC.

The chain combines TRBV4-2 with TRBJ2-1; 16 bases align to TRBD2. J lost 4 bases, V lost 0 bases, and 12 bases had no gene match. Germline V gene lookup returns CDR1 LGHNA and CDR2 YNFKEQ. This CDR3 has 21 residues. CDR3 in DNA: TGTGCCAGCAGCCAAGAGGGGACTAGCGGGAGGGCCCGCGCCGGTTACAATGAGCAGTTCTTC. Translation: CASSQEGTSGRARAGYNEQFF.

Notes on this clone: The conserved phenylalanine or tryptophan is not found at the CDR3 terminus, so this likely reflects a read error. Because the CDR3's place on the DNA is in doubt, the DNA is left out and the CDR3 is given as listed by TCRdb. The chain joins TRBV6-1 to TRBJ1-1; TRBD1 reflects the table's D call only, with no check against the DNA. The CDR3 is made up of 14 amino acids, end residues included. Per the germline V gene, CDR1 is MNHNS and CDR2 is SASEGT. The CDR3 spells CASSEERRSGQGMG.

The chain employs TRBV6-5 and TRBJ2-1, with 11 bases that match TRBD2. This CDR3 has 16 residues. V was pared by 2 bases and J by 6 bases, with 6 bases of the junction left unmatched. Germline V gives CDR1 MNHEY, CDR2 SVGAGI. Here the CDR3 DNA reads TGTGCCAGCAGTTACCTTAGCGGGAGGGCTAGCAATGAGCAGTTCTTC. Translated, it gives CASSYLSGRASNEQFF.